This TCR beta chain was sequenced in a study of vaccination effects on CD4 cells after COVID-19. Study information: Two convalescent donors provided samples 16 days and one week before vaccination.

Sequencing was performed with immunoSEQ multiplex PCR; in TCRdb, only in-frame clones are kept and a portion is missing. The sample has about 19,000 clones, around four fifths seen once; the top ten hold around 16%. Findings and caveats of the study: Only a few convalescent patients and no early post-infection timepoints featured in the study. Convalescents showed post-vaccine spike-reactive clones that were mainly new vaccine-induced clones.

With respect to this clone: Antigen unknown.

This CDR3 is built from 17 residues. Germline CDR1 and CDR2: SGHRS and YFSETQ. Losses at the gene ends were 0 bases for V and 1 base for J; bases not matched to a gene: 7. Sequencing followed a ViraFEST assay step that expanded antigen-specific CD4+ T cells with viral peptide pools. On roughly day 10 of culture, CD4+ T cells were separated out. Documented for the person is a PCR-confirmed SARS-CoV-2 infection occurring between March and December 2020. The starting material was CD4+ T cells from PBMCs cultured with SARS-CoV-2 spike peptides, obtained before COVID-19 vaccination. The TCR was taken from a human donor who had a prior SARS-CoV-2 infection. V usage is TRBV5-1 and J usage is TRBJ2-7; 10 positions match TRBD2. The CDR3 loop reads CASSLAASGGLSYEQYF. DNA for the CDR3: TGCGCCAGCAGCTTGGCCGCTAGCGGGGGCCTTTCCTACGAGCAGTACTTC.